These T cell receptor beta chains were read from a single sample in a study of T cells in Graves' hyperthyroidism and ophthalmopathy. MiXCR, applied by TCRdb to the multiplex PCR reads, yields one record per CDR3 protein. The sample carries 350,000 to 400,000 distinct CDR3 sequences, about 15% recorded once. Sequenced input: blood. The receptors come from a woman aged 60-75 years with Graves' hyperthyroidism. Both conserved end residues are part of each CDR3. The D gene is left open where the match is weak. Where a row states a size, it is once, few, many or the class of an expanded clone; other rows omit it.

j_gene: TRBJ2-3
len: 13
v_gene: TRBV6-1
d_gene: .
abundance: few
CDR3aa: CASRPTGTDTQYF
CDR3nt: TGTGCCAGCAGACCCACCGGCACAGATACGCAGTATTTT

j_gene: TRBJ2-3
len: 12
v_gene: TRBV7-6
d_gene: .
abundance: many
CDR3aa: CASSSGADTQYF
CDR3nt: TGTGCCAGCAGCTCCGGTGCAGATACGCAGTATTTT

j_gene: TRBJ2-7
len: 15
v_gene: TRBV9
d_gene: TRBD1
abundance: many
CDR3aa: CASSVAWDRGYEQYF
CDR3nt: TGTGCCAGCAGCGTAGCTTGGGACAGGGGCTACGAGCAGTACTTC

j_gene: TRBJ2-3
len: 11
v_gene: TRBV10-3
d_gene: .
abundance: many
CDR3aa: CAIGRTDTQYF
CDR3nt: TGTGCCATCGGGAGGACAGATACGCAGTATTTT

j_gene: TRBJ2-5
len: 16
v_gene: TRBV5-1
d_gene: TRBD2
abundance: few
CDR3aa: CASSLASGSSLETQYF
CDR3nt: TGCGCCAGCAGCTTGGCTAGCGGGAGCTCGTTAGAGACCCAGTACTTC

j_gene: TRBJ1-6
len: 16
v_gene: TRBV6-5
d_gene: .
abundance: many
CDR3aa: CASSYSIPRVESPLHF
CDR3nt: TGTGCCAGCAGTTACTCGATACCCAGGGTAGAGTCACCCCTCCACTTT

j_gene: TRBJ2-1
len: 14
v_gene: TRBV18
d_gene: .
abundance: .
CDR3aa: CASSLGRGTDEQFF
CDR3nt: TGTGCCAGCTCACTCGGACGGGGCACGGATGAGCAGTTCTTC

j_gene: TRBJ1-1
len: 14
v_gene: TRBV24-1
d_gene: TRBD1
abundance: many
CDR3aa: CATSDGQGDTEAFF
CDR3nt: TGTGCCACCAGTGATGGACAGGGGGACACTGAAGCTTTCTTT

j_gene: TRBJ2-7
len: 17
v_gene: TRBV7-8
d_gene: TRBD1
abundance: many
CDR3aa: CASSLAGAGQGAGEQYF
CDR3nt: TGTGCCAGCAGCTTAGCGGGAGCGGGACAGGGGGCGGGGGAGCAGTACTTC

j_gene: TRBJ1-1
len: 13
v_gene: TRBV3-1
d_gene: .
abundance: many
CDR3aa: CASSQEGRGKAFF
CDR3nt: TGTGCCAGCAGCCAAGAGGGTAGGGGTAAGGCTTTCTTT

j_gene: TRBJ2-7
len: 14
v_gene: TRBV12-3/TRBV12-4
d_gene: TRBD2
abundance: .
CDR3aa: CASRRLAGPHEQYF
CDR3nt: TGTGCCAGCAGAAGACTAGCGGGTCCCCACGAGCAGTACTTC

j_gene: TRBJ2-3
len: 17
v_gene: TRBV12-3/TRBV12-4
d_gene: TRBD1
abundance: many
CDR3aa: CASSWDPRTGGVGTQYF
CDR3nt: TGTGCCAGCAGTTGGGACCCCCGGACAGGGGGCGTTGGTACGCAGTATTTT

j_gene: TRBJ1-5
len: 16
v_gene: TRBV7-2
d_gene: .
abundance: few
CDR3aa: CASSFRSSGSNQPQHF
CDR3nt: TGTGCCAGCAGCTTTCGTTCTTCGGGTTCCAATCAGCCCCAGCATTTT

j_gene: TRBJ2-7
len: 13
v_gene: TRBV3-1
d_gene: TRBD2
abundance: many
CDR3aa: CASSQDRLAGQYF
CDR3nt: TGTGCCAGCAGCCAAGATCGACTAGCGGGGCAGTACTTC

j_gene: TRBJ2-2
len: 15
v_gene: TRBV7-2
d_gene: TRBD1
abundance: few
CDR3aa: CASSDRGSNTGELFF
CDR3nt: TGTGCCAGCAGCGACAGGGGGAGTAACACCGGGGAGCTGTTTTTT

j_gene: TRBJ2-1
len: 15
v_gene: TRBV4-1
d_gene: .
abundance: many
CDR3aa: CASSRIWTGNNEQFF
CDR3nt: TGCGCCAGCAGCCGGATCTGGACGGGGAACAATGAGCAGTTCTTC

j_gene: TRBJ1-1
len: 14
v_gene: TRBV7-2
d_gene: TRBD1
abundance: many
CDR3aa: CASSERQGSPEAFF
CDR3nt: TGTGCCAGCAGCGAGAGACAGGGGAGCCCTGAAGCTTTCTTT

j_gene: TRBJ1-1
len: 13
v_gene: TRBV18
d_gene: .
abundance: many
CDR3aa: CASSPEMNTEAFF
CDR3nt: TGTGCCAGCTCACCGGAGATGAACACTGAAGCTTTCTTT

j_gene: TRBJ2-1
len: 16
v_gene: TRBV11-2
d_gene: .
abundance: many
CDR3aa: CASSLRGGSSYNEQFF
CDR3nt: TGTGCCAGCAGCTTAAGGGGGGGCAGCTCCTACAATGAGCAGTTCTTC

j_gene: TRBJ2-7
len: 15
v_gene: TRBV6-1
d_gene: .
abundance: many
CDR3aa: CASSEAGVGRWEQYF
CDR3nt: TGTGCCAGCAGTGAAGCGGGCGTCGGACGGTGGGAGCAGTACTTC

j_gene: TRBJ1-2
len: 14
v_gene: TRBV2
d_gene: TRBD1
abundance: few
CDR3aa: CASSEATGSYGYTF
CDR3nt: TGTGCCAGCAGTGAAGCGACAGGGAGCTATGGCTACACCTTC

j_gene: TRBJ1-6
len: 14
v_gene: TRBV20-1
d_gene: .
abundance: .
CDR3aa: CSARVPRRGSPLHF
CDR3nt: TGCAGTGCTAGAGTGCCCCGGAGGGGTTCACCCCTCCACTTT

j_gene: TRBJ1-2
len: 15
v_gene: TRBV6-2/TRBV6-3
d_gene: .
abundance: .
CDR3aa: CASSYSQRVNYGYTF
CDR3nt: TGTGCCAGCAGTTACTCCCAGAGAGTTAACTATGGCTACACCTTC

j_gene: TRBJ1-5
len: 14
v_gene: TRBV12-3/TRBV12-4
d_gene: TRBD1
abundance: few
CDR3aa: CASSFGQANQPQHF
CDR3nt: TGTGCCAGCAGTTTCGGACAGGCCAATCAGCCCCAGCATTTT

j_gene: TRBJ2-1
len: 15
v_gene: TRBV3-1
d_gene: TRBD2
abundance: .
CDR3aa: CASSQPLAGENEQFF
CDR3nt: TGTGCCAGCAGCCAACCCCTAGCGGGAGAGAATGAGCAGTTCTTC

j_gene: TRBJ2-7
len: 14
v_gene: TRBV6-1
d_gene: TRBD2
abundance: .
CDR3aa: CASRKTSGSGEQYF
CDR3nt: TGTGCCAGCAGGAAGACTAGCGGGAGTGGCGAGCAGTACTTC

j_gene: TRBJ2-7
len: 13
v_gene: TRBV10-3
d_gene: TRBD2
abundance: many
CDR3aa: CATGTSDSYEQYF
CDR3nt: TGTGCCACCGGGACTAGCGATTCCTACGAGCAGTACTTC

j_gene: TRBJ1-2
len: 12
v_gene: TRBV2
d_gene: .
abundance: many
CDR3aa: CASSAILYGYTF
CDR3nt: TGTGCCAGCAGCGCGATCCTCTATGGCTACACCTTC

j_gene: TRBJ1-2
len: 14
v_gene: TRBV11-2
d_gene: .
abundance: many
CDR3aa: CASSLALDLNGYTF
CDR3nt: TGTGCCAGCAGCTTAGCCCTTGACTTGAATGGCTACACCTTC

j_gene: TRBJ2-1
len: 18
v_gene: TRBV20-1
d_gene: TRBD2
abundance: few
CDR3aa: CSARVWKLAGETYNEQFF
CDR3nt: TGCAGTGCTAGAGTATGGAAACTAGCGGGAGAGACCTACAATGAGCAGTTCTTC

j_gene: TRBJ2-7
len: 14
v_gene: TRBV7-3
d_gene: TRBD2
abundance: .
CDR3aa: CASSVLAGVGEQYF
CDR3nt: TGTGCCAGCAGCGTACTAGCGGGTGTCGGGGAGCAGTACTTC

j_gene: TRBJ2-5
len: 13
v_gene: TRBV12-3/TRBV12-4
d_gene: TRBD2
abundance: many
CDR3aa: CASSRGEKETQYF
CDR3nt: TGTGCCAGCAGTCGGGGGGAGAAGGAGACCCAGTACTTC

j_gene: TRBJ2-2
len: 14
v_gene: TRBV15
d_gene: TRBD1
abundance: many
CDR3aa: CATRWTGGTGELFF
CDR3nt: TGTGCCACCCGATGGACAGGGGGCACCGGGGAGCTGTTTTTT

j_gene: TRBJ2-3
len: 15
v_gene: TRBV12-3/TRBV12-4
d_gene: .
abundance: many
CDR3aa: CASTIRGAGTDTQYF
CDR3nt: TGTGCCAGCACTATCCGGGGTGCGGGCACAGATACGCAGTATTTT

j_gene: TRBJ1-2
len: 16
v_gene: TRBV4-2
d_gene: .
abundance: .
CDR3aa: CASSPRTRPANYGYTF
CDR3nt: TGTGCCAGCAGCCCTCGGACAAGGCCAGCTAACTATGGCTACACCTTC

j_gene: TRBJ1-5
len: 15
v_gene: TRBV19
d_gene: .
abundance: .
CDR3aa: CASSIARPSNQPQHF
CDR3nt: TGTGCCAGTAGTATAGCCCGGCCTAGCAATCAGCCCCAGCATTTT

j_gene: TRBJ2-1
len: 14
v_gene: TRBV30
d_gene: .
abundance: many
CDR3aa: CAWSVRGQYNEQFF
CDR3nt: TGTGCCTGGAGTGTACGCGGACAGTACAATGAGCAGTTCTTC

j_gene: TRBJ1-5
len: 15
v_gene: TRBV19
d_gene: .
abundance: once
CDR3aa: CASSIGRRPNQPQHF
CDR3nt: TGTGCCAGTAGTATTGGCAGGCGGCCTAATCAGCCCCAGCATTTT

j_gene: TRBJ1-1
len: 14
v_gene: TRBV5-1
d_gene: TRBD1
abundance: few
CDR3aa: CASSPQGSNTEAFF
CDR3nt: TGCGCCAGCAGCCCACAGGGGTCGAACACTGAAGCTTTCTTT

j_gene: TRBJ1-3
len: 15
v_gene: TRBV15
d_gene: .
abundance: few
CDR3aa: CATSRDTGSGNTIYF
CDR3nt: TGTGCCACCAGCAGAGATACCGGGTCTGGAAACACCATATATTTT

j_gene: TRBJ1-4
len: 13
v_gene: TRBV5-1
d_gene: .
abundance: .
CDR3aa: CASSLVLREKLFF
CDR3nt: TGCGCCAGCAGCTTGGTTTTGAGGGAAAAACTGTTTTTT

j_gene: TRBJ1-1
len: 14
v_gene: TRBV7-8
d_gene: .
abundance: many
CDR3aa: CASSLERLNTEAFF
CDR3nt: TGTGCCAGCAGCTTAGAACGGCTGAACACTGAAGCTTTCTTT